The 12 T cell receptor beta chains presented below share a single source sample, sequenced in a study of cytomegalovirus exposure and HLA in healthy donors. Primers for the PCR totalled 60 Vbeta and 13 Jbeta. Repertoires were generated with immunoSEQ multiplex PCR, while TCRdb's copy carries only in-frame clones and drops some. Among 200,000 to 250,000 clones listed, 60% to 80% were seen once. Sequencing was done on a sample of PBMCs. The source is a man between 18 and 35 years old in good health and CMV-seronegative.

This chain links TRBV6-5 with TRBJ2-2; D unresolved. CDR3 size: 14 residues. V lost 6 bases to trimming and J lost 4 bases, with 12 bases between them. Per the germline V gene, CDR1 is MNHEY and CDR2 is SVGAGI. Here the CDR3 DNA reads TGTGCCAGCAGACGTCAGGTCATCACCGGGGAGCTGTTTTTT. Amino acid sequence: CASRRQVITGELFF.

The gene calls are TRBV4-2 and TRBJ1-5; D perhaps matches TRBD1 (5 bases). Germline V CDR1 and CDR2: LGHNA, YNFKEQ. V gave up 0 bases and J gave up 4 bases, with 7 bases separating them. The CDR3 totals 14 residues. The CDR3 nucleotides are TGTGCCAGCAGCCAAGAAGGGGATAATCAGCCCCAGCATTTT. This translates into CASSQEGDNQPQHF.

The chain combines TRBV4-3 with TRBJ1-3; no reliable D call. The CDR3 runs 14 residues. V was trimmed by 4 bases and J by 6 bases, leaving 13 bases between them. CDR1 is LGHNA, CDR2 YSLEER, per germline. The CDR3 coding sequence is TGCGCCAGCAGCCCGGCGGGCCCACAAAACACCATATATTTT. The encoded protein is CASSPAGPQNTIYF.

The V and J genes are TRBV7-8 and TRBJ2-1; D uncertain. Trimming took 9 bases from V and 2 from J, leaving 8 bases between them. The CDR3 spans 12 residues. The germline CDR1 and CDR2 sequences are SGHVS and FQNEAQ. The CDR3 spells CASHSTYNEQFF. The CDR3, as DNA: TGTGCCAGTCATAGTACCTACAATGAGCAGTTCTTC.

The rearrangement links TRBV4-3 to TRBJ1-1; D remains unclear. With 4 bases removed from V and 7 bases from J, the gap between germline ends came to 16 bases. The V gene's germline CDR1 is LGHNA and CDR2 YSLEER. This CDR3 comprises 14 residues. The CDR3: CASSRALSELEAFF. The CDR3 nucleotides read TGCGCCAGCAGCCGAGCCCTGTCGGAGCTTGAAGCTTTCTTT.

The chain couples TRBV28 to TRBJ1-2; possibly TRBD1 for D (5 bases). The CDR3 extends over 14 amino acids. The germline V gene encodes CDR1 MDHEN and CDR2 SYDVKM. Trimming removed 4 bases at V and 1 base at J, with 10 bases between. DNA of the CDR3: TGTGCCAGCAGTTCCCCCGACAGTAACTATGGCTACACCTTC. Protein: CASSSPDSNYGYTF.

This clone was counted between two and nine times. This rearrangement joins TRBV27 to TRBJ2-5; TRBD2 matches 11 bases. The CDR3 loop spans 16 amino acids. Looked up from germline, CDR1 is MNHEY and CDR2 is SMNVEV (reference sequence). V was clipped by 5 bases and J by 4 bases; unmatched bases: 9. CDR3 coding DNA: TGTGCCAGCAGTCCAATAGCGGGGGGGCCGGGAGAGACCCAGTACTTC. Protein sequence: CASSPIAGGPGETQYF.

The chain carries TRBV28 and TRBJ2-5; TRBD1 aligns across 9 bases. J lost 5 bases, V lost 7 bases, and 14 bases had no gene match. The CDR3 length is 16 residues. In germline, CDR1 is MDHEN, CDR2 SYDVKM. CDR3 DNA: TGTGCCAGCACCTCACCTCGGGACAGGGCGATGGAGACCCAGTACTTC. This sequence encodes CASTSPRDRAMETQYF.

The chain uses TRBV6-6 and TRBJ2-1; the match to TRBD1 covers 8 bases. With V trimmed by 8 bases and J by 15 bases, 12 bases remained unmatched. CDR1 is MNHNY, CDR2 SVGAGI, per germline (reference sequence). This CDR3 is built from 12 residues. CDR3 sequence reads: CASWLRQGMAFF. The CDR3 bases are TGTGCCAGCTGGCTCCGACAGGGGATGGCGTTCTTC.

The chain carries TRBV5-1 and TRBJ2-7; 8 bases agree with TRBD2. Germline V gene data show CDR1 as SGHRS and CDR2 as YFSETQ. CDR3 size: 14 residues. V lost 3 bases and J lost 2; bases outside the gene matches: 4. In DNA form, the CDR3 reads TGCGCCAGCAGCTCTAGCGGGTTGGCCTACGAGCAGTACTTC. Its protein is CASSSSGLAYEQYF.

V gene TRBV18 combines with J gene TRBJ2-3; TRBD2 matches 12 bases. The length of the CDR3 is 15 residues. Germline values: CDR1 KGHSH, CDR2 LQKENI. The ends lost 6 bases at V and 2 bases at J; junction bases unmatched: 3. DNA for the CDR3: TGTGCCAGCTCTTGGACTAGCGGGACCACAGATACGCAGTATTTT. This codes for CASSWTSGTTDTQYF. Together with reference TRBV18 and TRBJ2-3, the CDR3 gives the full variable domain: NAGVMQNPRHLVRRRGQEARLRCSPMKGHSHVYWYRQLPEEGLKFMVYLQKENIIDESGMPKERFSAEFPKEGPSILRIQQVVRGDSAAYFCASSWTSGTTDTQYFGPGTRLTVL.

This rearrangement joins TRBV27 to TRBJ2-3, with no clear D. Per the germline V gene, CDR1 is MNHEY and CDR2 is SMNVEV (reference sequence). The CDR3 loop spans 13 amino acids. Trimming pared 2 bases from V and 4 bases from J, leaving 7 bases between. The CDR3 loop reads CASSLNYPDTQYF. The CDR3 bases are TGTGCCAGCAGTTTAAATTATCCAGATACGCAGTATTTT.